This entry describes one T cell receptor beta chain. Its antigen is still unknown. These data belong to a study of T cell responses to AZD1222 COVID-19 vaccine. Study conclusions and caveats: The donor group comprised mostly white British people and more females; the analysis possibly underestimated clonal diversity.

TCRdb keeps only in-frame clones here, not all; method: immunoSEQ multiplex PCR. The profile shows about 100,000 clones, 88% of them singletons. V was pared by 1 base and J by 0 bases, with 11 bases between. Germline values: CDR1 SGHTA, CDR2 FQGTGA. This CDR3 spans 16 amino acids. This sequence was found in an adult in good health. The V and J genes are TRBV7-3 and TRBJ2-3; D is tentatively TRBD1 or TRBD2 (5 bases each). This material consisted of peripheral blood, taken on day 0 of AZD1222 vaccination. The CDR3, as DNA: TGTGCCAGCAGCTTAATGGGGGTCACCAGCACAGATACGCAGTATTTT. Its translation is CASSLMGVTSTDTQYF.